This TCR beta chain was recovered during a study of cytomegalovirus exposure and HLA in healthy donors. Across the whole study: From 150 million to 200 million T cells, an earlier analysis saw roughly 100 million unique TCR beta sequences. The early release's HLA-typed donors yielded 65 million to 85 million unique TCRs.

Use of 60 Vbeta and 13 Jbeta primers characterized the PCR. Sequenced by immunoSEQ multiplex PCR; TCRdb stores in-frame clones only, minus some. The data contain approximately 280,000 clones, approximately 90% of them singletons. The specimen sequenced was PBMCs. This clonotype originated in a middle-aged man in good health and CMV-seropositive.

The CDR3 DNA reads TGTGCCAGCAGTTTCGGGGGTCAGCCCCAGCATTTT. Amino acid sequence: CASSFGGQPQHF. The genes are TRBV27 and TRBJ1-5; possibly TRBD1 for D (5 bases). V was cut by 3 bases and J by 6 bases, with 6 bases left in between. CDR3 length: 12 residues. From germline, CDR1 is MNHEY and CDR2 SMNVEV (reference sequence).